The source of this T cell receptor beta chain is a study of T cell changes during pregnancy in multiple sclerosis. The germline V gene encodes CDR1 LNHNV and CDR2 YYDKDF (reference sequence). CDR3 length: 14 residues. The germline V and J ends were trimmed by 6 bases and 6 bases, with 15 bases remaining between them. The protocol was immunoSEQ multiplex PCR, while the TCRdb copy is restricted to in-frame clones and leaves out a portion. This table has tens of thousands of clones, 90% to 95% appearing once. A single count supports this clone. This sequence was found in a female donor with multiple sclerosis, enrolled in a pregnancy study. The chain is built from TRBV15 and TRBJ2-4, with a weak D call TRBD1 (6 bases). Source: CD4+ T cells from peripheral blood mononuclear cells, taken before pregnancy. The CDR3 reads CATRLPGVANIQYF. Here the CDR3 DNA reads TGTGCCACCAGGCTCCCAGGGGTTGCAAACATTCAGTACTTC.